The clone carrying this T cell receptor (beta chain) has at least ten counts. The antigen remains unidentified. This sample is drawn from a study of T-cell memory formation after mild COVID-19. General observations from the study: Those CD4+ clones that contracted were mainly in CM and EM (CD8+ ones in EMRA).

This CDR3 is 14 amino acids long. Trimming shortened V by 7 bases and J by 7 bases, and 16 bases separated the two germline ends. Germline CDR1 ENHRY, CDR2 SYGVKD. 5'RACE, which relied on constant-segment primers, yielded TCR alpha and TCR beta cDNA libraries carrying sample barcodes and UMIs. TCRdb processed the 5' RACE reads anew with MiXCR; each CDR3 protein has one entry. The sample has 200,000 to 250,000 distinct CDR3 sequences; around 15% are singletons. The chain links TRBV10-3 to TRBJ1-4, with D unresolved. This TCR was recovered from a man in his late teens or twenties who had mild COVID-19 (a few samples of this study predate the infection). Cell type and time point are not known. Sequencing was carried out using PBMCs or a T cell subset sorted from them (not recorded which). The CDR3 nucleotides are TGTGCCATCACCCAGCCTGTGGAGGGTGAAAAACTGTTTTTT. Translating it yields CAITQPVEGEKLFF.